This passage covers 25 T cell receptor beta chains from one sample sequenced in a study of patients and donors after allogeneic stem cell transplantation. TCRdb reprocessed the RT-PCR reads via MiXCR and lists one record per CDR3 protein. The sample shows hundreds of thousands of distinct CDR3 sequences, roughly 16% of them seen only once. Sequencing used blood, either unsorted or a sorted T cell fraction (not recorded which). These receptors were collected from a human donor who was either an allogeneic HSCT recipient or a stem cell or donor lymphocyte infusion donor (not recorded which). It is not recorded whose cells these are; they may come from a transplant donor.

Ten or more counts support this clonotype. The CDR3 DNA reads as TGCGCCAGCAGCCAGGAAACAGGGACCGGGGAGCTGTTTTTT. Its translation is CASSQETGTGELFF. The chain joins TRBV4-1 to TRBJ2-2; possibly TRBD1 for D (6 bases). There are 14 residues in the CDR3. Germline CDR1 and CDR2: MGHRA and YSYEKL. V shed 3 bases and J shed 5 bases, with 10 bases lying between them.

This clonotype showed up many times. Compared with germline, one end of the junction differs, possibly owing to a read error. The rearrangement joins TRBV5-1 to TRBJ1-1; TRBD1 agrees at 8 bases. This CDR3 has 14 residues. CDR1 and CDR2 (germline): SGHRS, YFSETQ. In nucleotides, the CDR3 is TGTGCCAGCAGCCCCGGGACAGGGAACACTGAAGCTTTCTTT. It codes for CASSPGTGNTEAFF.

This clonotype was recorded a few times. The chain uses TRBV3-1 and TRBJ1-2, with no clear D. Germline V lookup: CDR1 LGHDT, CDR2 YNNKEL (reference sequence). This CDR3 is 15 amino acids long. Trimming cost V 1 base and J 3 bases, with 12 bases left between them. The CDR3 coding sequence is TGTGCCAGCAGCCAAGGGATAGGGAGAGACTATGGCTACACCTTC. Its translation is CASSQGIGRDYGYTF.

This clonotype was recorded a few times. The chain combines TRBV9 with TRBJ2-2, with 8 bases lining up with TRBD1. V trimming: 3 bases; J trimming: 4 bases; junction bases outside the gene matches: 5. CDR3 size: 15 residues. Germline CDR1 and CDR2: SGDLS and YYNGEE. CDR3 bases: TGTGCCAGCAGCGCGCAGGGGGCGGGCACCGGGGAGCTGTTTTTT. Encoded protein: CASSAQGAGTGELFF.

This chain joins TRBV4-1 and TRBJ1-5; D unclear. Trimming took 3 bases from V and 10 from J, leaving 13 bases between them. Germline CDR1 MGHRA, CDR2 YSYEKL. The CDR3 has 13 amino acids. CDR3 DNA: TGCGCCAGCAGCCACCTAAAAGGGTACCCCCAGCATTTT. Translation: CASSHLKGYPQHF.

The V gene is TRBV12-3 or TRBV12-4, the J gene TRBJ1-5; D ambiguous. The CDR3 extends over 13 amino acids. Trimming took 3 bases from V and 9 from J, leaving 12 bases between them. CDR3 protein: CASSLMGMGPQHF. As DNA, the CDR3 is TGTGCCAGCAGTTTGATGGGGATGGGGCCCCAGCATTTT.

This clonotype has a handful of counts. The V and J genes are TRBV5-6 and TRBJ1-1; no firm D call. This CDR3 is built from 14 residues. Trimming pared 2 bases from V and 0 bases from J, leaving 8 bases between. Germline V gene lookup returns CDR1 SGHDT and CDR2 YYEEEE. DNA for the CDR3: TGTGCCAGCAGCTTCCCTGCTATGAACACTGAAGCTTTCTTT. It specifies CASSFPAMNTEAFF. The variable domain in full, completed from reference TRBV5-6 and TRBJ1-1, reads DAGVTQSPTHLIKTRGQQVTLRCSPKSGHDTVSWYQQALGQGPQFIFQYYEEEERQRGNFPDRFSGHQFPNYSSELNVNALLLGDSALYLCASSFPAMNTEAFFGQGTRLTVV.

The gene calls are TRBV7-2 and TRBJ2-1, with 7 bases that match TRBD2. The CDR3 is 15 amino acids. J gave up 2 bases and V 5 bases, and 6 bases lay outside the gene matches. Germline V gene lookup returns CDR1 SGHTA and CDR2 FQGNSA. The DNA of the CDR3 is TGTGCCAGCAGCATCCGGGACTACGCCTACAATGAGCAGTTCTTC. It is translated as CASSIRDYAYNEQFF.

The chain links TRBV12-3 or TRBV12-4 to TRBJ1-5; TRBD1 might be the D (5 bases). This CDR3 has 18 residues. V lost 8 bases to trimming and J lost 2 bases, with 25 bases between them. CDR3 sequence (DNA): TGTGCCAGCTCCCCGAGCAGGTCACTGGGGGTAGGCAATCAGCCCCAGCATTTT. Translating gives CASSPSRSLGVGNQPQHF.

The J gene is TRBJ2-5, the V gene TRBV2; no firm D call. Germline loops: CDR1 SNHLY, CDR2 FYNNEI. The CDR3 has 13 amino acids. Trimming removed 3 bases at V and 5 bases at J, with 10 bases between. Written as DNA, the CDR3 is TGTGCCAGCAGTGACCGGGCTGGGGAGACCCAGTACTTC. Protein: CASSDRAGETQYF.

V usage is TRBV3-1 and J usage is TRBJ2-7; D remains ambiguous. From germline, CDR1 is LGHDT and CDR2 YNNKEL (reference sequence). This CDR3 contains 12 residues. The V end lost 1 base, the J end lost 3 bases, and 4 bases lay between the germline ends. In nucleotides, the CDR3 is TGTGCCAGCAGCCAAGGTTTCTACGAGCAGTACTTC. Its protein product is CASSQGFYEQYF.

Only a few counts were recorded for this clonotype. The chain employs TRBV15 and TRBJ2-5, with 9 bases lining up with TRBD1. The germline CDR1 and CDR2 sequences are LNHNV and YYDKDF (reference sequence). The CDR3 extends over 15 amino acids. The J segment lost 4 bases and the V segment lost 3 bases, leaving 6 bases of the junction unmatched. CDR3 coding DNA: TGTGCCACCAGCAGCCTTAACAGGGGGCGAGAGACCCAGTACTTC. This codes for CATSSLNRGRETQYF.

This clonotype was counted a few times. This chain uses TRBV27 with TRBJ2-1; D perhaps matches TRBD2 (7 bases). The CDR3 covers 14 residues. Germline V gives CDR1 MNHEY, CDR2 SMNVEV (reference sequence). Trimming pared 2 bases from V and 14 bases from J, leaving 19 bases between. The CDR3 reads CASSLGGRGGLEFF. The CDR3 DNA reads TGTGCCAGCAGTTTAGGCGGGAGAGGGGGGCTTGAGTTCTTC.

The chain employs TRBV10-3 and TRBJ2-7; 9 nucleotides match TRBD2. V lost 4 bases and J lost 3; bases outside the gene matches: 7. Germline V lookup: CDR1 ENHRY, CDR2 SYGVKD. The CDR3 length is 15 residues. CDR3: CAISVGLADNYEQYF. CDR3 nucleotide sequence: TGTGCCATCAGTGTGGGACTAGCTGATAACTACGAGCAGTACTTC.

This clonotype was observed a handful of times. The CDR3 spells CATSFVERTEAFF. The CDR3 DNA is TGTGCCACCAGCTTCGTCGAACGCACTGAAGCTTTCTTT. J is TRBJ1-1 and V is TRBV15; D remains ambiguous. The CDR3 totals 13 residues. Germline CDR1 is LNHNV and CDR2 is YYDKDF (reference sequence). Trimming cost V 5 bases and J 4 bases, with 11 bases left between them.

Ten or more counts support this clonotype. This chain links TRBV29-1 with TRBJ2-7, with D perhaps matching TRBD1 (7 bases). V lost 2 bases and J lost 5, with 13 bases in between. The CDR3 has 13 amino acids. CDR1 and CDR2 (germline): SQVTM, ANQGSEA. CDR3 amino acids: CSVESRGVHEQYF. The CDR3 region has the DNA TGCAGCGTTGAAAGCAGGGGGGTCCACGAGCAGTACTTC.

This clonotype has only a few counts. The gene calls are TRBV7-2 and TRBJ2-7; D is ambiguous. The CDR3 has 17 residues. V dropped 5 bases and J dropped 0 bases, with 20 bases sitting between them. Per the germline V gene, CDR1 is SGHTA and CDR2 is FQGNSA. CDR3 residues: CASSQDRPRSSSYEQYF. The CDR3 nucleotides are TGTGCCAGCAGCCAGGACCGCCCTCGTTCTAGCTCCTACGAGCAGTACTTC.

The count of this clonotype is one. CDR3: CASSYSRQGDGYTF. CDR3 nucleotides: TGTGCCAGCAGTTACTCGAGACAGGGTGATGGCTACACCTTC. The chain couples TRBV6-5 to TRBJ1-2; 7 bases match TRBD1. CDR1 MNHEY and CDR2 SVGAGI come from the germline V gene. V dropped 0 bases and J dropped 6; count of bases not matched to a gene: 4. The CDR3 loop spans 14 amino acids.

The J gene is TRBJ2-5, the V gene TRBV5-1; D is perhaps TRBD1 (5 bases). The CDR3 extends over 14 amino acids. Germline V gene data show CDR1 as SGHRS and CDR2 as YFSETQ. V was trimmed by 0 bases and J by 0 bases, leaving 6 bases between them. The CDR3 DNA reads TGCGCCAGCAGCTTGGGGACATACCAAGAGACCCAGTACTTC. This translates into CASSLGTYQETQYF.

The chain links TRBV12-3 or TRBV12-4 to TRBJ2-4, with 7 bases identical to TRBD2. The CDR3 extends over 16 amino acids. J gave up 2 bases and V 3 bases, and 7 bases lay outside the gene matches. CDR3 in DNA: TGTGCCAGCAGTTTCACTGTAAGCGGGACCAAAAACATTCAGTACTTC. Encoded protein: CASSFTVSGTKNIQYF.

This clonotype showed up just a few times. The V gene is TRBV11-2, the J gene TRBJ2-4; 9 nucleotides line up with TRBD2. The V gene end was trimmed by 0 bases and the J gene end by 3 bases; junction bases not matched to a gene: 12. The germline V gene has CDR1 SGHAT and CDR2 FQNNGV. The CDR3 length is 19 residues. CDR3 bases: TGTGCCAGCAGCTTAGATAGTCTAGCGGGAAATGGAGGCAAAAACATTCAGTACTTC. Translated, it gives CASSLDSLAGNGGKNIQYF.

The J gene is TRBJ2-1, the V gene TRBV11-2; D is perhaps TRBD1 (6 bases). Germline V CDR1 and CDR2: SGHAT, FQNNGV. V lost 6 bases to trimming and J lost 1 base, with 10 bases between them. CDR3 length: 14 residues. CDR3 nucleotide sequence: TGTGCCAGCAGGACAGGTTCGTCCTACAATGAGCAGTTCTTC. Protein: CASRTGSSYNEQFF.

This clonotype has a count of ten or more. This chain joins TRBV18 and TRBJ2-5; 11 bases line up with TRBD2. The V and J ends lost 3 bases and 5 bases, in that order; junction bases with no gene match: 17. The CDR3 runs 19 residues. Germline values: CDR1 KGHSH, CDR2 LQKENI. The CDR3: CASSPPGLAGRYHRETQYF. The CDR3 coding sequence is TGTGCCAGCTCACCCCCCGGACTAGCGGGTCGGTATCATCGGGAGACCCAGTACTTC. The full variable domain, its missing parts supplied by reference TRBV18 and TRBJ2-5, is NAGVMQNPRHLVRRRGQEARLRCSPMKGHSHVYWYRQLPEEGLKFMVYLQKENIIDESGMPKERFSAEFPKEGPSILRIQQVVRGDSAAYFCASSPPGLAGRYHRETQYFGPGTRLLVL.

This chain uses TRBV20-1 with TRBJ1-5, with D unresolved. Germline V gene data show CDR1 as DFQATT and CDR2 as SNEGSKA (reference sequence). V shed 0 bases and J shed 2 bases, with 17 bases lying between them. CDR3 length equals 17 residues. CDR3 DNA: TGCAGTGCTAGAGACCGGAGGGATTTCCCCGGCAATCAGCCCCAGCATTTT. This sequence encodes CSARDRRDFPGNQPQHF.

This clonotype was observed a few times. CDR3 nucleotides: TGCAGTGCTAGGTTCGGGAGTACCTACAATGAGCAGTTCTTC. Its translation: CSARFGSTYNEQFF. The chain is built from TRBV20-1 and TRBJ2-1; TRBD2 is a possible D gene (6 bases). This CDR3 region has 14 residues. The V gene's germline CDR1 is DFQATT and CDR2 SNEGSKA (reference sequence). The V and J ends lost 3 bases and 2 bases respectively, with 11 bases between them.